These 12 T cell receptor beta chains were sequenced from one sample in a study of shared clonotypes between healthy human individuals. Some clones are missing from TCRdb's copy, which holds only in-frame ones; the method was immunoSEQ multiplex PCR. The sample gives about 1 million clones, around 74% of which show up once; 1.4% is in the top ten. The material sequenced was memory CD4+ T cells sorted from blood. The subset denotes: CD45RA-negative fraction. These receptors were collected from a man younger than 35 in good health.

The chain uses TRBV7-3 and TRBJ2-1, with 8 bases aligning to TRBD2. This CDR3 has 14 amino acids. Germline V gives CDR1 SGHTA, CDR2 FQGTGA. J lost 6 bases, V lost 1 base, and 2 bases had no gene match. The CDR3 spells CASSLSGGINEQFF. CDR3 DNA sequence: TGTGCCAGCAGCTTAAGCGGGGGGATCAATGAGCAGTTCTTC.

This rearrangement joins TRBV7-2 to TRBJ2-7; TRBD2 matches 12 bases. J was trimmed by 2 bases and V by 2 bases; bases with no gene match: 4. The CDR3 loop spans 16 amino acids. The germline V gene encodes CDR1 SGHTA and CDR2 FQGNSA. Written as DNA, the CDR3 is TGTGCCAGCAGCTTATGGTCTAGCGGGGGGGCCTACGAGCAGTACTTC. This translates into CASSLWSSGGAYEQYF.

The chain has TRBV18 and TRBJ2-1; TRBD2 aligns across 7 bases. The trim removed 4 bases at V and 9 bases at J, leaving 12 bases unmatched. The CDR3 extends over 15 amino acids. CDR1 is KGHSH and CDR2 is LQKENI in the germline V gene. In DNA, the CDR3 is TGTGCCAGCTCACTCCCGACTAGCAGTCTGATTGAGCAGTTCTTC. Its translation: CASSLPTSSLIEQFF.

CDR3 region: CASSPHLEGANYGYTF. As DNA, the CDR3 is TGTGCCAGCAGCCCCCACCTGGAAGGAGCTAACTATGGCTACACCTTC. The chain carries TRBV5-4 and TRBJ1-2, with D hard to call. Germline loops: CDR1 SGHNT, CDR2 YYREEE (reference sequence). The V end was cut by 4 bases, the J end by 0 bases, with 16 bases between. CDR3 length: 16 amino acids.

V and J are TRBV5-6 and TRBJ2-1, with D possibly TRBD1 on 6 matching bases. The length of the CDR3 is 13 residues. The V and J ends lost 0 bases and 5 bases respectively, with 6 bases between them. Per the germline V gene, CDR1 is SGHDT and CDR2 is YYEEEE. For the CDR3, the DNA is TGTGCCAGCAGCTTGGCAGGGGACAATGAGCAGTTCTTC. Translation gives CASSLAGDNEQFF.

This chain joins TRBV5-4 and TRBJ2-5, with 10 positions matching TRBD2. This CDR3 is built from 13 residues. The V and J ends lost 2 bases and 5 bases, in that order; junction bases with no gene match: 0. Germline V CDR1 and CDR2: SGHNT, YYREEE (reference sequence). In DNA form, the CDR3 reads TGTGCCAGCAGCTTTAGCGGGAGGGAGACCCAGTACTTC. This sequence encodes CASSFSGRETQYF. The variable domain in full, completed from reference TRBV5-4 and TRBJ2-5, reads ETGVTQSPTHLIKTRGQQVTLRCSSQSGHNTVSWYQQALGQGPQFIFQYYREEENGRGNFPPRFSGLQFPNYSSELNVNALELDDSALYLCASSFSGRETQYFGPGTRLLVL.

V gene TRBV7-8 combines with J gene TRBJ2-5; weak D call: TRBD2 (7 bases). The CDR3 runs to 16 residues. The V gene lost 1 base and the J gene lost 4 bases, with 16 bases spanning the gap. Per the germline V gene, CDR1 is SGHVS and CDR2 is FQNEAQ. The CDR3 DNA follows: TGTGCCAGCAGCTTAGGGGGAGGGGGAGTAAGAGAGACCCAGTACTTC. Translating it yields CASSLGGGGVRETQYF.

The chain links TRBV2 to TRBJ2-1, with D possibly matching TRBD1 (6 bases). CDR1 and CDR2 from the germline V gene are SNHLY and FYNNEI. The CDR3 is 15 amino acids. V was cut by 3 bases and J by 0 bases, with 9 bases left in between. The CDR3 sequence: CASSDETGSYNEQFF. The CDR3 DNA reads TGTGCCAGCAGTGATGAGACAGGCTCCTACAATGAGCAGTTCTTC.

The chain carries TRBV10-2 and TRBJ1-2; D not certain. CDR1 is WSHSY and CDR2 is SAAADI in the germline V gene. Trimming removed 6 bases at V and 8 bases at J, with 10 bases between. This CDR3 is 11 amino acids long. The CDR3 coding sequence is TGCGCCAGCAGAGAACTGGGAGGCTACACCTTC. It codes for CASRELGGYTF.

V is TRBV5-1 and J is TRBJ1-3; TRBD1 matches at 9 bases. Germline V gene sequence: CDR1 SGHRS, CDR2 YFSETQ. Trimming removed 4 bases from V and 3 bases from J; junction bases left unmatched: 5. The CDR3 has 15 amino acids. The CDR3 region is CASSRETGGGNTIYF. For the CDR3, the DNA is TGCGCCAGCAGCAGGGAGACAGGGGGTGGAAACACCATATATTTT.

The chain combines TRBV5-4 with TRBJ2-5; 8 nucleotides agree with TRBD1. Germline values: CDR1 SGHNT, CDR2 YYREEE (reference sequence). CDR3 length: 16 amino acids. V shed 4 bases and J 2 bases; nucleotides not matched to a gene: 10. CDR3 sequence: CASSLDYGQGQETQYF. Written as DNA, the CDR3 is TGTGCCAGCAGCCTAGACTACGGACAGGGTCAAGAGACCCAGTACTTC.

The V gene is TRBV10-3, the J gene TRBJ1-2; 8 bases line up with TRBD1. CDR1 is ENHRY and CDR2 is SYGVKD in the germline V gene. J gave up 5 bases and V 0 bases, and 5 bases lay outside the gene matches. This CDR3 is built from 15 residues. This chain's CDR3 is CAISESPGQEYGYTF. Here the CDR3 DNA reads TGTGCCATCAGTGAGTCCCCGGGACAGGAGTATGGCTACACCTTC.